This T cell receptor beta chain came from a study of OX40 agonist ivuxolimab in advanced cancers. Across the whole study: The drug used for patients, ivuxolimab, was an agonistic anti-OX40 (CD134) antibody.

Samples were taken at baseline and on day 1 of cycles 4 and 7. Per germline, CDR1 MNHNY and CDR2 SVGAGI (reference sequence). This CDR3 spans 14 amino acids. The V end lost 5 bases, the J end lost 7 bases, and 17 bases lay between the germline ends. TCRdb's table, derived via immunoSEQ multiplex PCR, lists solely in-frame clones and lacks some. This sample carries 65,000 to 80,000 clones, about 90% of them seen once, and the ten largest clones take 13% to 15%. The clonotype was recovered from an adult with an advanced solid tumor such as melanoma, head and neck, liver or kidney cancer. The sample here was CD4+ or CD8+ T cells sorted from blood, taken in a trial of the OX40 agonist ivuxolimab. The chain combines TRBV6-6 with TRBJ2-5, with a weak D call TRBD2 (6 bases). The CDR3: CASSPDYQYGTQYF. The CDR3 coding sequence is TGTGCCAGCAGTCCGGACTACCAGTATGGGACCCAGTACTTC.